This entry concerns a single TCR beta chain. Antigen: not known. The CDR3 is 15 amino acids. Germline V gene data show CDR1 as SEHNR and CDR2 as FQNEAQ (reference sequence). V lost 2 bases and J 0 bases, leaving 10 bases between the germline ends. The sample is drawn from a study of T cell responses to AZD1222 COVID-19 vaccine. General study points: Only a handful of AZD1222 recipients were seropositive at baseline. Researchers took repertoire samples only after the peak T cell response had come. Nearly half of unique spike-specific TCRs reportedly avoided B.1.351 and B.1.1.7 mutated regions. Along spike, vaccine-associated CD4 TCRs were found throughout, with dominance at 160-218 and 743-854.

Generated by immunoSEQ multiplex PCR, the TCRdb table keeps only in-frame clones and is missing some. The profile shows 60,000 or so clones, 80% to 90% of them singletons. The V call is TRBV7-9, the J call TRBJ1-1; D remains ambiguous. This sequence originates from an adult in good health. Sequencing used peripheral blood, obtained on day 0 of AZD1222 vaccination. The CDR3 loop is CASSLMGMVNTEAFF. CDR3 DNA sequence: TGTGCCAGCAGCTTAATGGGGATGGTGAACACTGAAGCTTTCTTT.